The 32 T cell receptor beta chains listed next were all sequenced from one sample in a study of graft-versus-host responses after intestinal transplantation. Their target antigens are unknown. Sequencing used immunoSEQ multiplex PCR; TCRdb keeps in-frame clones, though not all of them. Among around 100,000 clones listed, 85% to 95% were seen once. The input for sequencing was unstimulated CD4+ T cells sorted from spleen or lymph node cells, taken before transplant. These receptors originate from a human donor who was the organ donor for an intestinal transplant.

J is TRBJ2-7 and V is TRBV6-1, with 11 bases lining up with TRBD2. Trimming cost V 6 bases and J 5 bases; bases outside gene matches: 0. The CDR3 consists of 12 residues. Germline loops: CDR1 MNHNS, CDR2 SASEGT. The CDR3 region has the DNA TGTGCCAGCAGGGGACTAGCGGACGAGCAGTACTTC. It codes for CASRGLADEQYF.

This chain joins TRBV29-1 and TRBJ2-3; 7 positions agree with TRBD2. Germline loops: CDR1 SQVTM, CDR2 ANQGSEA. Trimming took 6 bases from V and 1 from J; bases not matched to a gene: 1. This CDR3 contains 12 residues. The CDR3 protein is CSVGRGTDTQYF. Here the CDR3 DNA reads TGCAGCGTAGGGAGGGGCACAGATACGCAGTATTTT.

The V and J genes are TRBV4-3 and TRBJ1-1; the D is unclear. In germline, CDR1 is LGHNA, CDR2 YSLEER. This CDR3 spans 14 amino acids. Trimming removed 3 bases from V and 2 bases from J, with 10 bases in between. The CDR3: CASSHDHGNTEAFF. The CDR3 DNA reads as TGCGCCAGCAGCCATGATCACGGAAACACTGAAGCTTTCTTT.

V is TRBV6-1 and J is TRBJ2-7; TRBD1 agrees at 7 bases. From germline, CDR1 is MNHNS and CDR2 SASEGT. V shed 5 bases, J shed 4 bases, and the junction held 5 bases outside the gene matches. The CDR3 is made up of 13 amino acids. The CDR3 is CASSSGTVYEQYF. The CDR3 DNA is TGTGCCAGCAGTTCCGGGACAGTTTACGAGCAGTACTTC.

This rearrangement joins TRBV7-2 to TRBJ1-5; 7 positions agree with TRBD1. The CDR3 is made up of 16 amino acids. After removal of 5 bases from V and 0 bases from J, the junction contained 7 bases not matched to a gene. Germline values: CDR1 SGHTA, CDR2 FQGNSA. CDR3 amino acids: CASSPPGQDSNQPQHF. The CDR3 nucleotides read TGTGCCAGCAGCCCCCCTGGACAGGATAGCAATCAGCCCCAGCATTTT.

The chain carries TRBV6-1 and TRBJ1-1; D might be TRBD1 (6 bases). The germline V gene encodes CDR1 MNHNS and CDR2 SASEGT. There are 13 residues in the CDR3. V shed 2 bases and J shed 5 bases, with 9 bases lying between them. The CDR3 DNA sequence: TGTGCCAGCAGTGAAAGGGGGAGAACTGAAGCTTTCTTT. Translation gives CASSERGRTEAFF.

The CDR3 spells CASSVAGGQETQYF. DNA of the CDR3: TGTGCCAGCAGCGTAGCGGGAGGTCAGGAGACCCAGTACTTC. The V call is TRBV9, the J call TRBJ2-5; 7 bases match TRBD2. V was clipped by 0 bases and J by 5 bases; unmatched bases: 4. Germline CDR1 SGDLS, CDR2 YYNGEE. This CDR3 is 14 amino acids long.

The V call is TRBV30, the J call TRBJ2-7; 7 bases are a match to TRBD2. From germline, CDR1 is GTSNPN and CDR2 SVGIG (reference sequence). There are 12 residues in the CDR3. The J segment lost 3 bases and the V segment lost 5 bases, leaving 4 bases of the junction unmatched. CDR3 region: CAWGGVDYEQYF. In nucleotides, the CDR3 is TGTGCCTGGGGGGGGGTGGACTACGAGCAGTACTTC.

This chain connects TRBV5-4 to TRBJ1-4; no firm D call. The CDR3 extends over 13 amino acids. Trimming took off 2 bases at V and 4 bases at J, with 6 bases between the two ends. Germline assignment: CDR1 SGHNT and CDR2 YYREEE (reference sequence). The CDR3: CASSLGLNEKLFF. In DNA, the CDR3 is TGTGCCAGCAGCTTAGGCCTTAATGAAAAACTGTTTTTT. Looking up the rest from reference TRBV5-4 and TRBJ1-4 gives the full variable domain: ETGVTQSPTHLIKTRGQQVTLRCSSQSGHNTVSWYQQALGQGPQFIFQYYREEENGRGNFPPRFSGLQFPNYSSELNVNALELDDSALYLCASSLGLNEKLFFGSGTQLSVL.

The rearrangement links TRBV19 to TRBJ2-2; D assignment may be TRBD1 or TRBD2 (5 bases each). The CDR3 is 15 residues long. The V end lost 4 bases, the J end lost 7 bases, and 16 bases lay between the germline ends. CDR1 is LNHDA and CDR2 is SQIVND in the germline V gene (reference sequence). The DNA of the CDR3 is TGTGCCAGTAGTAACCGGGGCAGGAGAGGCGGGGAGCTGTTTTTT. It is translated as CASSNRGRRGGELFF.

This clone appeared a single time. The CDR3: CATTKDRGRDTQYF. In DNA form, the CDR3 reads TGTGCCACCACCAAAGACAGGGGACGGGATACGCAGTATTTT. This chain joins TRBV2 and TRBJ2-3, with TRBD1 matching 8 bases. The CDR3 is 14 amino acids. From germline, CDR1 is SNHLY and CDR2 FYNNEI. J gave up 6 bases and V 10 bases, and 12 bases lay outside the gene matches.

The chain combines TRBV28 with TRBJ1-2, with D possibly TRBD1 on 5 matching bases. Trimming took off 3 bases at V and 5 bases at J, with 13 bases between the two ends. The CDR3 contains 14 residues. The germline V gene encodes CDR1 MDHEN and CDR2 SYDVKM. CDR3: CASSLRRELYGYTF. CDR3 DNA: TGTGCCAGCAGTTTGCGCAGGGAGCTATATGGCTACACCTTC.

The chain couples TRBV6-1 to TRBJ1-4; D remains ambiguous. The ends were cut back, 7 bases at V and 1 base at J, with 10 bases in the middle. CDR3 length: 14 amino acids. Germline CDR1 is MNHNS and CDR2 is SASEGT. The CDR3 nucleotides read TGTGCCAGCATTTATATCAGAACTAATGAAAAACTGTTTTTT. Its protein product is CASIYIRTNEKLFF.

The chain links TRBV29-1 to TRBJ1-2; a possible D gene is TRBD1 (5 bases). V lost 3 bases, J lost 5 bases, and 16 bases lay in between. The germline CDR1 and CDR2 sequences are SQVTM and ANQGSEA. The CDR3 has 14 residues. This CDR3 reads CSVDEAGMGYGYTF. CDR3 nucleotide sequence: TGCAGCGTTGATGAGGCAGGGATGGGTTATGGCTACACCTTC.

This chain joins TRBV5-1 and TRBJ2-7; D may be TRBD2 (5 bases). CDR3 size: 13 residues. The germline gives CDR1 SGHRS, CDR2 YFSETQ. Deletions cut 0 bases from V and 2 bases from J, with 6 bases between. CDR3 sequence: CASSLELAYEQYF. The CDR3 DNA is TGCGCCAGCAGCTTGGAACTAGCCTACGAGCAGTACTTC.

The genes are TRBV5-5 and TRBJ2-7; perhaps D is TRBD1 or TRBD2 (5 bases each). CDR1 SGHKS and CDR2 YYEKEE come from the germline V gene (reference sequence). Trimming shortened V by 1 base and J by 3 bases, and 17 bases separated the two germline ends. The CDR3 is 16 residues long. The CDR3 coding sequence is TGTGCCAGCAGCTTGTTAGCTAGCCAGGGCCACTACGAGCAGTACTTC. As protein: CASSLLASQGHYEQYF.

V is TRBV7-8 and J is TRBJ2-1; 7 positions match TRBD1. The J segment lost 0 bases and the V segment lost 4 bases, leaving 0 bases of the junction unmatched. The CDR3 has 14 amino acids. CDR1 and CDR2 (germline): SGHVS, FQNEAQ. CDR3 sequence: CASSWTGSYNEQFF. The CDR3 DNA reads TGTGCCAGCAGCTGGACAGGCTCCTACAATGAGCAGTTCTTC. Filled out from reference TRBV7-8 and TRBJ2-1, the complete variable domain reads GAGVSQSPRYKVAKRGQDVALRCDPISGHVSLFWYQQALGQGPEFLTYFQNEAQLDKSGLPSDRFFAERPEGSVSTLKIQRTQQEDSAVYLCASSWTGSYNEQFFGPGTRLTVL.

The rearrangement joins TRBV14 to TRBJ1-2, with D possibly being TRBD1 (5 bases). Trimming left V 1 base short and J 4 bases short, with 7 bases between. This CDR3 comprises 13 residues. Looked up from germline, CDR1 is SGHDN and CDR2 is FVKESK. As DNA, the CDR3 is TGTGCCAGCAGCCAAGGGGGGTTCTATGGCTACACCTTC. Translation gives CASSQGGFYGYTF.

This clone was found once. The rearrangement links TRBV28 to TRBJ1-3; D might be TRBD1 (5 bases). The CDR3 is 13 amino acids. V dropped 2 bases and J dropped 8 bases, with 10 bases sitting between them. Looked up from germline, CDR1 is MDHEN and CDR2 is SYDVKM. The CDR3 DNA follows: TGTGCCAGCAGTTTAGGCCTGGGGGACACCATATATTTT. It specifies CASSLGLGDTIYF.

V usage is TRBV6-4 and J usage is TRBJ2-1; the match to TRBD2 covers 11 bases. V was clipped by 6 bases and J by 9 bases; unmatched bases: 10. The CDR3 loop spans 15 amino acids. From germline, CDR1 is MRHNA and CDR2 SNTAGT. The CDR3 DNA is TGTGCCAGCAGCGGGGGGCTAGCGGGAGGCGCTGAGCAGTTCTTC. Translating it yields CASSGGLAGGAEQFF.

This clone appeared once. The J gene is TRBJ2-5, the V gene TRBV11-3; D is undetermined. CDR1 is SGHNT, CDR2 YENEEA, per germline. The CDR3 has 13 residues. V shed 3 bases and J shed 3 bases, with 8 bases lying between them. The DNA for the CDR3 is TGTGCCAGCAGCTTGGCAGACGAAGAGACCCAGTACTTC. Its translation is CASSLADEETQYF.

J is TRBJ2-5 and V is TRBV18; TRBD1 matches at 9 bases. Unmatched junction bases numbered 5, after V lost 2 bases and J lost 4 bases. Germline V gene sequence: CDR1 KGHSH, CDR2 LQKENI. This CDR3 has 15 residues. CDR3 sequence reads: CASSPWGTGRETQYF. In DNA form, the CDR3 reads TGTGCCAGCTCACCATGGGGGACAGGGCGAGAGACCCAGTACTTC.

V usage is TRBV7-2 and J usage is TRBJ1-1, with D hard to call. CDR1 SGHTA and CDR2 FQGNSA come from the germline V gene. The CDR3 contains 11 residues. V was cut by 2 bases and J by 9 bases, with 7 bases left in between. CDR3 residues: CASSLIEKAFF. CDR3 nucleotide sequence: TGTGCCAGCAGCTTAATTGAGAAAGCTTTCTTT.

The chain recombines TRBV30 with TRBJ1-5; TRBD1 matches 7 bases. CDR1 GTSNPN and CDR2 SVGIG come from the germline V gene (reference sequence). This CDR3 has 16 amino acids. V gave up 2 bases and J gave up 2 bases; unmatched junction bases: 9. The CDR3 DNA follows: TGTGCCTGGAGTACAGGGGCCCACGGCGGCAATCAGCCCCAGCATTTT. This codes for CAWSTGAHGGNQPQHF.

As regards this clone: Sequence at one end of the junction differs from germline and may be a read error. The V call is TRBV28, the J call TRBJ1-3; the match to TRBD1 covers 8 bases. CDR1 is MDHEN and CDR2 is SYDVKM in the germline V gene. This CDR3 contains 20 residues. CDR3 region: CVSSIPRDRKVFLSGNTIYF. The CDR3 DNA reads TGTGTCAGCAGTATTCCACGGGACAGGAAAGTTTTCCTCTCTGGAAACACCATATATTTT.

CDR3 sequence reads: CASSFDPEGRGTEAFF. DNA of the CDR3: TGTGCCAGCAGCTTTGATCCAGAGGGGCGAGGGACTGAAGCTTTCTTT. The chain employs TRBV13 and TRBJ1-1; tentative D call: TRBD1 (5 bases). The V end was cut by 3 bases, the J end by 5 bases, with 19 bases between. Germline assignment: CDR1 PRHDT and CDR2 FYEKMQ (reference sequence). The CDR3 runs to 16 residues.

This chain joins TRBV28 and TRBJ1-1; possible D gene TRBD1, 6 bases. V was shortened by 6 bases and J by 5 bases, with 22 bases between the two germline ends. CDR1 and CDR2 from the germline V gene are MDHEN and SYDVKM. The CDR3 totals 16 residues. The DNA of the CDR3 is TGTGCCAGCAGCCCCCTCGTCGCCCAGGGGAGGACTGAAGCTTTCTTT. Protein sequence: CASSPLVAQGRTEAFF.

This chain joins TRBV9 and TRBJ2-1; 12 bases align to TRBD1. Trimming removed 4 bases from V and 7 bases from J; junction bases left unmatched: 9. This CDR3 is 16 amino acids long. CDR1 is SGDLS, CDR2 YYNGEE, per germline. This CDR3 reads CASSRTGTGGRNEQFF. CDR3 bases: TGTGCCAGCAGCCGCACCGGGACAGGGGGCCGAAATGAGCAGTTCTTC.

The rearrangement uses TRBV19 and TRBJ2-7, with D unclear. The CDR3 consists of 14 residues. Deletions cut 5 bases from V and 0 bases from J, with 11 bases between. Germline V gives CDR1 LNHDA, CDR2 SQIVND (reference sequence). The CDR3 region has the DNA TGTGCCAGTAGTTCCCGGGCCAACTCCTACGAGCAGTACTTC. Amino acids: CASSSRANSYEQYF.

This clone was seen a few times. One end of the junction varies from germline; a read error may be responsible. The V call is TRBV6-6, the J call TRBJ1-3; D is unresolved. The CDR3 length is 8 residues. Germline assignment: CDR1 MNHNY and CDR2 SVGAGI (reference sequence). The CDR3: CASSYSGF. Written as DNA, the CDR3 is TGTGCCAGCAGTTACTCCGGTTTT.

This clone was seen once. The chain recombines TRBV10-2 with TRBJ2-3; D is perhaps TRBD2 (5 bases). The CDR3 has 14 residues. The germline CDR1 and CDR2 sequences are WSHSY and SAAADI. Trimming took 8 bases from V and 2 from J, leaving 14 bases between them. The CDR3 loop reads CASGFEGNTDTQYF. CDR3 sequence (DNA): TGCGCCAGCGGGTTTGAGGGTAACACAGATACGCAGTATTTT.

The J gene is TRBJ2-2, the V gene TRBV27, with D possibly matching TRBD2 (5 bases). The CDR3 spans 15 residues. The V gene lost 3 bases and the J gene lost 3 bases, with 11 bases spanning the gap. The germline CDR1 and CDR2 sequences are MNHEY and SMNVEV (reference sequence). The DNA for the CDR3 is TGTGCCAGCAGTTTTGAGGGCAGATACACCGGGGAGCTGTTTTTT. This codes for CASSFEGRYTGELFF.